Presented here are 21 T cell receptor beta chains from one specimen sequenced in a study of blood T cell repertoires in COVID-19. Measured with immunoSEQ multiplex PCR; TCRdb has only the in-frame clones, and not every one. The sample yields approximately 140,000 clones, around 79% seen once. Sequences were obtained from peripheral blood. Receptors were obtained from a man aged 55-75 years with acute or convalescent COVID-19.

This clone appeared a single time. V and J are TRBV7-9 and TRBJ1-2; D is unresolved. This CDR3 has 14 residues. V shed 3 bases and J shed 7 bases, with 15 bases lying between them. Per germline, CDR1 SEHNR and CDR2 FQNEAQ (reference sequence). CDR3 DNA: TGTGCCAGCAGCTTCCTGGAGGGATCGGGTGGCTACACCTTC. Residues: CASSFLEGSGGYTF.

V is TRBV4-1 and J is TRBJ2-7, with D perhaps TRBD2 (5 bases). There are 13 residues in the CDR3. V lost 7 bases, J lost 6 bases, and 16 bases lay in between. Germline V gene data show CDR1 as MGHRA and CDR2 as YSYEKL. The CDR3 here is CASTTMPGVEQYF. For the CDR3, the DNA is TGCGCCAGCACCACTATGCCCGGGGTCGAGCAGTACTTC.

The V call is TRBV5-1, the J call TRBJ2-7, with TRBD1 matching 8 bases. From germline, CDR1 is SGHRS and CDR2 YFSETQ. The ends lost 2 bases at V and 7 bases at J; junction bases unmatched: 8. The CDR3 has 14 residues. CDR3 nucleotides: TGCGCCAGCAGCTTACCGACAGGGGCGAAAGAGCAGTACTTC. This translates into CASSLPTGAKEQYF.

V and J are TRBV3-1 (or the pseudogene TRBV3-2) and TRBJ2-5, with D tentatively TRBD2 (5 bases). V was trimmed by 2 bases and J by 4 bases, leaving 8 bases between them. CDR3 length equals 13 residues. Germline V gives CDR1 LGHDT, CDR2 YNNKEL (reference sequence). CDR3 amino acids: CASSQLATETQYF. CDR3 coding DNA: TGTGCCAGCAGCCAACTAGCCACAGAGACCCAGTACTTC.

The genes are TRBV9 and TRBJ1-5; D not resolved. Trimming took off 3 bases at V and 2 bases at J, with 9 bases between the two ends. There are 14 residues in the CDR3. CDR1 and CDR2 from the germline V gene are SGDLS and YYNGEE. Here the CDR3 DNA reads TGTGCCAGCAGCGAGACCGGGGGCAATCAGCCCCAGCATTTT. This sequence encodes CASSETGGNQPQHF.

The rearrangement joins TRBV7-2 to TRBJ2-3; 10 nucleotides match TRBD2. CDR1 is SGHTA and CDR2 is FQGNSA in the germline V gene. The CDR3 covers 15 residues. V lost 3 bases, J lost 5 bases, and 5 bases stayed unmatched. CDR3 sequence (DNA): TGTGCCAGCAGCTTTGGACTAGCGGATGTAGATACGCAGTATTTT. It specifies CASSFGLADVDTQYF.

The chain is built from TRBV18 and TRBJ1-1, with 7 bases identical to TRBD1. The CDR3 length is 15 residues. V was pared by 3 bases and J by 0 bases, with 4 bases of the junction left unmatched. Germline values: CDR1 KGHSH, CDR2 LQKENI. This chain's CDR3 is CASSPGQMMNTEAFF. The CDR3 DNA reads as TGTGCCAGCTCACCGGGACAGATGATGAACACTGAAGCTTTCTTT. The full variable domain, its missing parts supplied by reference TRBV18 and TRBJ1-1, is NAGVMQNPRHLVRRRGQEARLRCSPMKGHSHVYWYRQLPEEGLKFMVYLQKENIIDESGMPKERFSAEFPKEGPSILRIQQVVRGDSAAYFCASSPGQMMNTEAFFGQGTRLTVV.

The chain has TRBV5-1 and TRBJ1-3; 7 bases are a match to TRBD1. This CDR3 region has 15 residues. Germline CDR1 and CDR2: SGHRS and YFSETQ. V shed 0 bases and J 6 bases; nucleotides not matched to a gene: 6. Written as DNA, the CDR3 is TGCGCCAGCAGCTTGGACAGGGGCTTGGAAAACACCATATATTTT. Amino acid sequence: CASSLDRGLENTIYF.

This clone was observed a few times. The chain combines TRBV5-4 with TRBJ1-3; D might be TRBD1 (6 bases). Germline V gene data show CDR1 as SGHNT and CDR2 as YYREEE (reference sequence). The CDR3 runs 14 residues. Trimming removed 4 bases from V and 2 bases from J, with 10 bases in between. Here the CDR3 DNA reads TGTGCCAGCAGCACCCCAGGGGCTGGAAACACCATATATTTT. Protein product: CASSTPGAGNTIYF.

In this sample, this clone turned up a few times. J is TRBJ1-1 and V is TRBV29-1; 9 nucleotides match TRBD1. Trimming cost V 7 bases and J 11 bases; bases outside gene matches: 17. CDR1 is SQVTM, CDR2 ANQGSEA, per germline. This CDR3 has 14 residues. The CDR3: CSDWGGTGLVSAFF. The CDR3, as DNA: TGCAGCGACTGGGGGGGGACAGGGTTGGTTAGTGCTTTCTTT.

This chain uses TRBV2 with TRBJ2-2; no clear D gene. V lost 6 bases and J lost 5, with 7 bases in between. The CDR3 extends over 12 amino acids. The germline V gene has CDR1 SNHLY and CDR2 FYNNEI. The CDR3 DNA reads TGTGCCAGCAGCCCGGAGACCGGGGAGCTGTTTTTT. This encodes CASSPETGELFF.

The chain recombines TRBV5-1 with TRBJ2-7, with TRBD1 identical over 7 bases. Germline values: CDR1 SGHRS, CDR2 YFSETQ. The V gene end was trimmed by 1 base and the J gene end by 6 bases; junction bases not matched to a gene: 7. The CDR3 is 14 residues long. This chain's CDR3 is CASSLSGQVREQYF. The CDR3 nucleotides are TGCGCCAGCAGCTTGTCAGGACAGGTTCGCGAGCAGTACTTC.

The chain carries TRBV5-1 and TRBJ2-1, with 8 bases that match TRBD2. Trimming took 5 bases from V and 4 from J; bases not matched to a gene: 8. This CDR3 spans 15 amino acids. Germline V gene lookup returns CDR1 SGHRS and CDR2 YFSETQ. CDR3 in amino acids: CASSAGGFTYNEQFF. In DNA form, the CDR3 reads TGCGCCAGCAGTGCGGGGGGATTTACGTACAATGAGCAGTTCTTC.

This clone was detected many times. The chain links TRBV4-2 to TRBJ1-6; 7 positions agree with TRBD1. There are 17 residues in the CDR3. V gave up 0 bases and J gave up 7 bases; unmatched junction bases: 9. Germline CDR1 is LGHNA and CDR2 is YNFKEQ. The CDR3 bases are TGTGCCAGCAGCCAAGAACCAGGGGACAGCCAAAATTCACCCCTCCACTTT. Translation: CASSQEPGDSQNSPLHF.

The genes are TRBV7-8 and TRBJ1-1; the D is unclear. The germline CDR1 and CDR2 sequences are SGHVS and FQNEAQ. This CDR3 spans 13 amino acids. V was trimmed by 5 bases and J by 3 bases, leaving 10 bases between them. The CDR3 loop reads CASSPTPHTEAFF. CDR3 sequence (DNA): TGTGCCAGCAGCCCAACTCCCCACACTGAAGCTTTCTTT.

This clone was recorded once. The chain is built from TRBV9 and TRBJ1-4; 7 bases match TRBD1. The ends lost 0 bases at V and 7 bases at J; junction bases unmatched: 6. Germline CDR1 is SGDLS and CDR2 is YYNGEE. CDR3 size: 15 residues. As DNA, the CDR3 is TGTGCCAGCAGCGTAGGACCCGCAGGGGGTGAAAAACTGTTTTTT. This translates into CASSVGPAGGEKLFF.

The CDR3 protein is CASSYSRTGGYGYTF. DNA for the CDR3: TGTGCCAGCAGTTACTCACGGACAGGGGGCTATGGCTACACCTTC. The rearrangement uses TRBV6-5 and TRBJ1-2, with 10 bases matching TRBD1. CDR3 length equals 15 residues. The ends lost 0 bases at V and 4 bases at J; junction bases unmatched: 2. Germline V gives CDR1 MNHEY, CDR2 SVGAGI.

The rearrangement joins TRBV5-6 to TRBJ1-2, with 7 bases lining up with TRBD1. J gave up 7 bases and V 3 bases, and 3 bases lay outside the gene matches. The CDR3 runs 12 residues. Germline-derived CDR1 and CDR2 are SGHDT and YYEEEE. CDR3 residues: CASSSYRGGYTF. CDR3 bases: TGTGCCAGCAGCTCCTACAGGGGTGGCTACACCTTC. The full variable domain, in which reference TRBV5-6 and TRBJ1-2 provide the parts outside the CDR3, is DAGVTQSPTHLIKTRGQQVTLRCSPKSGHDTVSWYQQALGQGPQFIFQYYEEEERQRGNFPDRFSGHQFPNYSSELNVNALLLGDSALYLCASSSYRGGYTFGSGTRLTVV.

Written as DNA, the CDR3 is TGTGCCACCTCACAGGTGGGCTACACCTTC. Protein sequence: CATSQVGYTF. The chain is built from TRBV28 and TRBJ1-2, with D possibly matching TRBD1 (5 bases). The germline V and J ends were trimmed by 10 bases and 8 bases, with 11 bases remaining between them. This CDR3 region has 10 residues. In germline, CDR1 is MDHEN, CDR2 SYDVKM.

V and J are TRBV29-1 and TRBJ1-1, with D possibly being TRBD1 (6 bases). The CDR3 is 13 amino acids. Trimming cost V 7 bases and J 2 bases, with 14 bases left between them. Looked up from germline, CDR1 is SQVTM and CDR2 is ANQGSEA. The CDR3 spells CSGDIGGNTEAFF. DNA for the CDR3: TGCAGCGGTGATATTGGGGGCAACACTGAAGCTTTCTTT. The variable domain in full, completed from reference TRBV29-1 and TRBJ1-1, reads SAVISQKPSRDICQRGTSLTIQCQVDSQVTMMFWYRQQPGQSLTLIATANQGSEATYESGFVIDKFPISRPNLTFSTLTVSNMSPEDSSIYLCSGDIGGNTEAFFGQGTRLTVV.

The chain links TRBV25-1 to TRBJ2-2; D is possibly TRBD1 (6 bases). The V and J ends lost 4 bases and 1 base respectively, with 10 bases between them. The CDR3 runs 15 residues. CDR1 is MGHDK and CDR2 is SYGVNS in the germline V gene. The CDR3 spells CASSVGQMNTGELFF. The DNA for the CDR3 is TGTGCCAGCAGTGTTGGACAGATGAACACCGGGGAGCTGTTTTTT. The complete variable domain, with remaining parts taken from reference TRBV25-1 and TRBJ2-2, reads EADIYQTPRYLVIGTGKKITLECSQTMGHDKMYWYQQDPGMELHLIHYSYGVNSTEKGDLSSESTVSRIRTEHFPLTLESARPSHTSQYLCASSVGQMNTGELFFGEGSRLTVL.